One and the same sample provided the 14 T cell receptor beta chains below, sequenced in a study of post-analysis software for immune sequencing data. Their target antigens are unknown. Findings and caveats of the study: Four or five TRBV segments, including TRBV5-6, TRBV5-1 and TRBV20-1, were more frequent in patients than controls.

Prepared libraries of TCR beta cDNA carried unique molecular identifiers. Via MiXCR, TCRdb re-called the PCR reads, giving one row per CDR3 protein. The table shows over 300,000 distinct CDR3 sequences, with less than 40% occurring only once. The sequenced material came from blood. The receptors originated from a girl between 5 and 17 years old with multiple sclerosis.

There are a few counts of this clonotype. The chain has TRBV10-3 and TRBJ2-3, with 8 bases fitting TRBD2. Per germline, CDR1 ENHRY and CDR2 SYGVKD. The CDR3 length is 13 residues. J gave up 2 bases and V 10 bases, and 5 bases lay outside the gene matches. The CDR3 loop reads CANAGGLTDTQYF. CDR3 nucleotide sequence: TGTGCCAACGCGGGGGGCCTCACAGATACGCAGTATTTT.

The J gene is TRBJ2-5, the V gene TRBV5-1; TRBD1 agrees at 9 bases. The DNA end is more similar to TRBJ2-7, so the J call may be wrong. Germline CDR1 and CDR2: SGHRS and YFSETQ. This CDR3 comprises 16 residues. The CDR3 coding sequence is TGCGCCAGCAGACCCGACCGGGACAGGGCCTCCTACGAGCAGTACTTC. It translates to CASRPDRDRASYEQYF.

The rearrangement uses TRBV4-3 and TRBJ2-1, with TRBD2 matching 11 bases. V gave up 0 bases and J gave up 3 bases; unmatched junction bases: 10. The CDR3 is 19 amino acids. CDR1 LGHNA and CDR2 YSLEER come from the germline V gene. CDR3 protein: CASSQDKLAGATYYNEQFF. The DNA for the CDR3 is TGCGCCAGCAGCCAAGATAAACTAGCGGGGGCCACCTACTACAATGAGCAGTTCTTC.

The rearrangement links TRBV12-3 or TRBV12-4 to TRBJ1-2; D remains unclear. Trimming pared 5 bases from V and 7 bases from J, leaving 14 bases between. The CDR3 length is 13 residues. The CDR3 loop is CASSALIGRGYTF. The CDR3 bases are TGTGCCAGCAGTGCCCTCATTGGGCGTGGCTACACCTTC.

The rearrangement links TRBV19 to TRBJ1-5; D is unresolved. Deletions cut 0 bases from V and 2 bases from J, with 2 bases between. Per the germline V gene, CDR1 is LNHDA and CDR2 is SQIVND (reference sequence). There are 13 residues in the CDR3. The CDR3 here is CASSIERNQPQHF. CDR3 coding DNA: TGTGCCAGTAGTATAGAGCGCAATCAGCCCCAGCATTTT.

This clonotype was counted ten times or more. V gene TRBV29-1 combines with J gene TRBJ2-7; D is possibly TRBD1 (5 bases). The V end was cut by 1 base, the J end by 3 bases, with 13 bases between. CDR3 length: 14 residues. Germline values: CDR1 SQVTM, CDR2 ANQGSEA. The CDR3 DNA reads as TGCAGCGTTGAAGTCACAGGAACCGGCTACGAGCAGTACTTC. Protein: CSVEVTGTGYEQYF.

The chain couples TRBV6-1 to TRBJ2-3; no clear D. Germline V CDR1 and CDR2: MNHNS, SASEGT. This CDR3 is built from 15 residues. Trimming removed 0 bases at V and 2 bases at J, with 9 bases between. CDR3 in amino acids: CASSEAMGTTDTQYF. The CDR3 coding sequence is TGTGCCAGCAGTGAAGCAATGGGAACCACAGATACGCAGTATTTT.

V is TRBV7-9 and J is TRBJ2-7; 8 positions agree with TRBD1. V shed 5 bases, J shed 2 bases, and the junction held 8 bases outside the gene matches. CDR3 size: 15 residues. Germline CDR1 and CDR2: SEHNR and FQNEAQ (reference sequence). This chain's CDR3 is CASSVPGGSTYEQYF. In DNA, the CDR3 is TGTGCCAGCAGCGTGCCAGGGGGCTCGACCTACGAGCAGTACTTC.

This clonotype turned up a few times. The chain carries TRBV10-3 and TRBJ1-1; 8 nucleotides line up with TRBD1. From germline, CDR1 is ENHRY and CDR2 SYGVKD. J lost 4 bases, V lost 9 bases, and 16 bases had no gene match. This CDR3 is 16 amino acids long. The chain's CDR3 is CAIRTGRGLGGTEAFF. CDR3 nucleotide sequence: TGTGCCATTCGGACAGGGCGGGGTCTTGGGGGCACTGAAGCTTTCTTT.

This clonotype was detected ten times or more. The chain carries TRBV7-2 and TRBJ1-2; no clear D. The CDR3 length is 14 residues. CDR1 and CDR2 (germline): SGHTA, FQGNSA. Deletions cut 0 bases from V and 0 bases from J, with 5 bases between. This chain's CDR3 is CASSLAGPNYGYTF. In nucleotides, the CDR3 is TGTGCCAGCAGCTTAGCAGGTCCTAACTATGGCTACACCTTC.

This clonotype was seen many times. V and J are TRBV25-1 and TRBJ1-2; 9 bases line up with TRBD1. The CDR3 covers 14 residues. Germline values: CDR1 MGHDK, CDR2 SYGVNS. V gave up 6 bases and J gave up 2 bases; unmatched junction bases: 4. CDR3 amino acids: CASSRGQGNYGYTF. Written as DNA, the CDR3 is TGTGCCAGCAGCCGGGGACAGGGCAACTATGGCTACACCTTC.

This chain joins TRBV7-2 and TRBJ2-5; either TRBD1 or TRBD2 may fit D (6 bases each). The V gene's germline CDR1 is SGHTA and CDR2 FQGNSA. Deletions cut 7 bases from V and 0 bases from J, with 15 bases between. The CDR3 consists of 15 residues. The CDR3 region is CASTEGGWYQETQYF. CDR3 DNA: TGTGCCAGCACTGAGGGGGGATGGTACCAAGAGACCCAGTACTTC.

This rearrangement joins TRBV4-1 to TRBJ1-2; perhaps TRBD1 as D (5 bases). With 0 bases removed from V and 3 bases from J, the gap between germline ends came to 14 bases. The CDR3 runs 16 residues. Germline V gives CDR1 MGHRA, CDR2 YSYEKL. The CDR3 loop is CASSQDHGQGYYGYTF. The CDR3 coding sequence is TGCGCCAGCAGCCAAGATCACGGTCAGGGATACTATGGCTACACCTTC.

This sequence joins TRBV6-5 and TRBJ2-5, with D possibly TRBD2 on 6 matching bases. Trimming cost V 0 bases and J 5 bases, with 16 bases left between them. CDR3 length: 16 amino acids. From germline, CDR1 is MNHEY and CDR2 SVGAGI. The CDR3 loop reads CASSYSWGDEGETQYF. The CDR3 region has the DNA TGTGCCAGCAGTTACTCTTGGGGGGACGAAGGGGAGACCCAGTACTTC.